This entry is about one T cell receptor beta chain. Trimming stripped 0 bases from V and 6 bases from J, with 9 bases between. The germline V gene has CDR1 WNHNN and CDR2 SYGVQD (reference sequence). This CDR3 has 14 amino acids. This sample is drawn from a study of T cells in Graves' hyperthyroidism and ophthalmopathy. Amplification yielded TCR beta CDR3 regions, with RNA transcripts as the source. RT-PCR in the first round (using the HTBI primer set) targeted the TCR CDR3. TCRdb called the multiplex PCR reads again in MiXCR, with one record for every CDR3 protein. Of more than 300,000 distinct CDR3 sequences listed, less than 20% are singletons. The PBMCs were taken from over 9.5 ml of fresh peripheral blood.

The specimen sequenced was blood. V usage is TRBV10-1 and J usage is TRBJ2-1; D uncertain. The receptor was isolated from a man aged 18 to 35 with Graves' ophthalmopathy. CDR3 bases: TGCGCCAGCAGTGAGTCGGCAGCGAGCAATGAGCAGTTCTTC. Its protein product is CASSESAASNEQFF.